This record covers a single T cell receptor beta chain. This clone has only one observation. The target of this receptor is not known. Per-base qualities were not stored, and no clone one base away is much larger. Donors were healthy HIV-negative adults with no recently reported acute infections or vaccinations. Only Caucasian adults living in Nashville, Tennessee, USA were represented among the donors. CD4+ T cells were enriched through magnetic negative selection, after which naive cells were positively selected on CD45RA and the remaining negative fraction served as the memory subset. Blood was collected by leukapheresis, and PBMCs were isolated by Ficoll-Histopaque density gradient centrifugation and then cryopreserved in liquid nitrogen vapor phase. Analytical flow cytometry was used to check the purity and quantity of each magnetically sorted T cell population. From each sorted fraction, genomic DNA was isolated and quantified by UV absorbance on a Nanodrop 2000c.

A distance of 12 bases separates the germline ends of V and J, which lose 8 bases and 7 bases respectively. The CDR1 and CDR2 encoded by the germline V gene are WSHSY and SAAADI. Measured from the cysteine to the phenylalanine, the CDR3 is 11 residues long. Kept here is only the CDR3 DNA, which spans 33 bases and is read in frame from base 1. Using the deep immunoSEQ assay, multiplex PCR amplified TCR CDR3 regions from genomic DNA. Extracted genomic DNA from each cell subset was distributed evenly across all wells of several immunoSEQ 96-well plates, and each plate was treated as a replicate. For sorted subsets, approximately 200 ng of genomic DNA, equivalent to around 29,000 T cell genomes, went into each replicate PCR. The purified libraries were quantified using a Qubit 3.0 fluorometer, sized with a Bioanalyzer 2100, and then quantified again using the KAPA Library Quantification kit. Every immunoSEQ 96-well plate was sequenced on a separate single-read 150-cycle Illumina NextSeq 550 flow cell. The original pipeline was this. Because the immunoSEQ output held only junctional sequences and lacked quality scores, the filtering could not match the filtering applied to full-length reads. To assign V/J genes and CDR3, sequences were annotated using PyIR, a Python wrapper for IgBLAST v1.9, with IMGT germline references. Reads were filtered out if the reads had weak V/J assignments (E-value above 1e-6), no CDR3, stop codons, out-of-frame junctions, or ambiguous translated residues. V3J clonotypes were defined by identical inferred V gene, J gene, and CDR3 amino acid sequence. Percentage overlap between repertoires was computed as shared unique clonotypes divided by the size of the smaller repertoire. Three approaches were used to assess repertoire richness: RTK rarefaction, the Chao1 estimator, and Recon v2.1 estimates of unobserved clonotypes. Generation probabilities were computed with OLGA for all TCRbeta clonotypes obtained by the gDNA method from four donors. What TCRdb holds here is the immuneACCESS table cut down to in-frame rearrangements. Part of the clones is not present; checked against another copy, under half of the missing clones reflect an unresolved V gene, and the others are unexplained. The V and J calls and clone size come from that table; D and trimming were worked out from the DNA. The sample records 2 million to 2.5 million clones, approximately 93% of which are singletons. About 0.39% of the sample is in the top ten clones.

The data belong to a study of shared clonotypes between healthy human individuals (dated by TCRdb to about 2020). About the full investigation: A couple of women and three men aged 18 to 49 years were included in the cohort. For each donor, CD4 naive and CD4 memory were each given three plates, CD8 naive was given two plates, and CD8 memory was given one plate. To increase sequencing depth and limit assay-specific biases, different laboratories used diverse techniques to prepare libraries and sequence TCR repertoires. Per donor, leukapheresis produced somewhere between about 0.94 and 9 billion PBMCs. Blood TCR repertoires of a handful of healthy adults were deeply sequenced to estimate repertoire size and the extent of clonotype sharing between individuals.

The study at large found these results: Across a handful of donors, 5% to 6% of naive CD4, 3.5% of naive CD8, under 2.5% of memory CD4, and 0.3% to 0.45% of memory CD8 clonotypes were shared. The genetic and exposure-history diversity represented was limited by the small number of donors. Sampling was limited to blood, and TCR repertoires in tissue likely differ from TCR repertoires in blood. Pairwise subsampling led to the expectation that sequencing depth would affect the degree of clonotype sharing among donors. Compared with non-shared clonotypes, clonotypes shared by all four sorted-subset donors had higher generation probabilities. Incomplete sequencing was indicated by rarefaction of sorted-subset datasets, despite the large sequencing depth. Naive subsets generally had larger estimated clonotype richness than memory subsets did.

Specimen: naive CD4+ T cells from PBMCs. Explained via the paper, the cell subset or site label denotes: CD45RA+ positively selected. The clonotype originates from a man aged 18 to 30 in good health. Some clones in this sample may be carry-over from other donors' samples. The chain is assembled from TRBV10-2 and TRBJ2-7; the D gene is possibly TRBD2, with 5 bases matching. The nucleotides are TGCGCCAGCCTAGAGGGTCGGGAGCAGTACTTC. The translation is CASLEGREQYF.